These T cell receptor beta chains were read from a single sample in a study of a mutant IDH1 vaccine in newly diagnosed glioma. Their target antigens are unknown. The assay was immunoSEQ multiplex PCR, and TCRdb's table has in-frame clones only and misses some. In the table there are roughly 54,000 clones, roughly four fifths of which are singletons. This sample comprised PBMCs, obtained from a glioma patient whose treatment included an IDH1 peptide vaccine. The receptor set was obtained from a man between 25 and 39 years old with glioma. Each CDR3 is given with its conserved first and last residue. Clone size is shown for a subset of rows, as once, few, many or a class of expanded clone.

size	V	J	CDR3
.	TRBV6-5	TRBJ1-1	CASSWGASGSEAFF
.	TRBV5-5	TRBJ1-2	CASSLAGGSFGYTF
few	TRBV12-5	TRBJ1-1	CASGFTRGPEAFF
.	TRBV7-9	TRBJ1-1	CASSPLPGQGYTEAFF
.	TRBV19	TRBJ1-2	CASSIPGANYGYTF
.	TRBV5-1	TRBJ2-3	CASSLQEITDTQYF
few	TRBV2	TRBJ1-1	CASRSVLNTEAFF
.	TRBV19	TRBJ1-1	CASTPGSAEMNTEAFF
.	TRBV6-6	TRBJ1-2	CASSSAQGYGYTF
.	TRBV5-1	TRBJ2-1	CASSFEQQSQFF
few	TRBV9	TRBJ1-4	CASSERTGGFEKLFF
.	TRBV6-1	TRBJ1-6	CASSETTPSSYNSPLHF